A selection of T cell receptor beta chains follows, all from one sample in a study of blood T cell repertoires in COVID-19. The table came from immunoSEQ multiplex PCR; TCRdb's copy has only in-frame clones and leaves some out. The sample contains more than 150,000 clones, about 89% of which appear only once. The sample comprised peripheral blood. These receptors originate from a man aged 55-75 years with acute or convalescent COVID-19. The CDR3 runs from the conserved cysteine through the conserved F or W. A D gene is named only where the DNA matches it firmly. The size of a clone is reported for some rows only, either as once, few or many, or as a class for expanded clones.

v_gene	j_gene	abundance	d_gene	CDR3aa	CDR3nt
TRBV5-8	TRBJ1-2	once	TRBD1	CASSPGRAAGGNYGYTF	TGTGCCAGCAGCCCCGGGAGAGCGGCAGGGGGTAACTATGGCTACACCTTC
TRBV11-2	TRBJ1-4	-	-	CASSESSRVVEKLFF	TGTGCCAGCAGTGAGAGTTCGCGGGTGGTTGAAAAACTGTTTTTT
TRBV19	TRBJ1-3	-	-	CASSTGQTVPASGNTIYF	TGTGCCAGTAGTACCGGACAGACGGTACCAGCCTCTGGAAACACCATATATTTT
TRBV4-3	TRBJ1-2	-	TRBD1	CASSQDTGDYGYTF	TGCGCCAGCAGCCAAGATACAGGGGACTATGGCTACACCTTC
TRBV2	TRBJ1-5	-	-	CASSGVRVSNQPQHF	TGTGCCAGCAGTGGAGTCAGGGTGAGCAATCAGCCCCAGCATTTT
TRBV5-1	TRBJ1-1	-	TRBD1	CASSKTGERNTEAFF	TGCGCCAGCAGCAAAACAGGGGAGAGGAACACTGAAGCTTTCTTT
TRBV4-3	TRBJ2-1	once	TRBD2	CASSHIAGDYNEQFF	TGCGCCAGCAGCCACATAGCGGGGGACTACAATGAGCAGTTCTTC
TRBV4-3	TRBJ2-2	-	-	CASSPQGMGTGELFF	TGCGCCAGCAGCCCGCAGGGGATGGGGACCGGGGAGCTGTTTTTT
TRBV7-2	TRBJ1-1	-	-	CASSSGMNTEAFF	TGTGCCAGCAGCTCAGGGATGAACACTGAAGCTTTCTTT
TRBV7-7	TRBJ2-2	-	-	CASSLVGGPNTGELFF	TGTGCCAGCAGCTTAGTCGGGGGGCCGAACACCGGGGAGCTGTTTTTT
TRBV6-5	TRBJ2-5	-	-	CASSTGGETQYF	TGTGCCAGCAGTACAGGAGGGGAGACCCAGTACTTC
TRBV28	TRBJ1-5	-	-	CASRNTGAPNQPQHF	TGTGCCAGCAGAAACACAGGCGCCCCCAATCAGCCCCAGCATTTT
TRBV19	TRBJ1-6	-	TRBD1	CASSNGQGGYSPLHF	TGTGCCAGTAGTAACGGACAGGGCGGGTATTCACCCCTCCACTTT
TRBV5-4	TRBJ2-7	-	TRBD1	CASSAWDRGYEQYF	TGTGCCAGCAGCGCTTGGGACAGGGGATACGAGCAGTACTTC
TRBV2	TRBJ1-5	-	-	CASSGTPDQPQHF	TGTGCCAGCTCAGGGACACCAGATCAGCCCCAGCATTTT
TRBV7-9	TRBJ1-6	-	TRBD1	CASSHTEDRGSSYNSPLHF	TGTGCCAGCAGCCACACCGAAGACAGGGGGAGCTCCTATAATTCACCCCTCCACTTT
TRBV28	TRBJ2-7	-	TRBD1	CASSLGYRGRRRSYEQYF	TGTGCCAGCAGTTTGGGGTACAGGGGGCGCCGAAGATCCTACGAGCAGTACTTC
TRBV9	TRBJ1-2	-	TRBD1	CASSVGDRYGYTF	TGTGCCAGCAGCGTAGGGGACAGGTATGGCTACACCTTC
TRBV7-9	TRBJ2-1	once	TRBD2	CASSLPRDYINEQFF	TGTGCCAGCAGCTTACCACGGGACTACATCAATGAGCAGTTCTTC
TRBV18	TRBJ1-3	-	-	CASSPGQLPYYTGNTIYF	TGTGCCAGCTCACCAGGACAGCTCCCATATTATACTGGAAACACCATATATTTT
TRBV30	TRBJ1-6	-	TRBD1	CAWMTPGTGKYSPLHF	TGTGCCTGGATGACCCCCGGGACAGGAAAATATTCACCCCTCCACTTT
TRBV7-9	TRBJ1-2	-	TRBD1	CASSALRDRVVEEGYTF	TGTGCCAGCAGCGCCCTCCGGGACAGGGTTGTTGAAGAGGGCTACACCTTC
TRBV12-5	TRBJ2-7	few	-	CASQEGYYEQYF	TGTGCTAGTCAGGAGGGCTACTACGAGCAGTACTTC
TRBV5-6	TRBJ1-4	-	-	CASSPQGATNEKLFF	TGTGCCAGCAGCCCACAGGGAGCAACTAATGAAAAACTGTTTTTT
TRBV19	TRBJ1-5	-	-	CASSPRTESQPQHF	TGTGCCAGTAGTCCTCGGACAGAAAGTCAGCCCCAGCATTTT
TRBV19	TRBJ1-2	-	-	CASSEAGEGGYTF	TGTGCCAGTAGTGAAGCGGGGGAAGGTGGCTACACCTTC
TRBV4-1	TRBJ1-6	-	-	CASSPLVPLRPLHF	TGCGCCAGCAGCCCCCTAGTCCCTTTACGACCCCTCCACTTT
TRBV2	TRBJ2-3	-	-	CASSGGSTDTQYF	TGTGCCAGCAGTGGCGGTTCGACAGATACGCAGTATTTT
TRBV5-1	TRBJ1-2	-	TRBD1	CASRDEGQNYGYTF	TGCGCCAGCAGGGACGAGGGACAGAACTATGGCTACACCTTC
TRBV14	TRBJ1-2	-	TRBD1	CASSAQGVGGYTF	TGTGCCAGCAGCGCCCAGGGGGTTGGTGGCTACACCTTC
TRBV23-1	TRBJ2-5	-	-	CAPRETQYF	TGCGCCCCGAGAGAGACCCAGTACTTC
TRBV9	TRBJ2-1	-	TRBD1	CASSPTGGSYNEQFF	TGTGCCAGCAGCCCGACAGGGGGCTCCTACAATGAGCAGTTCTTC